A single sample is the source of the 30 T cell receptor beta chains below, sequenced in a study of blood T cell repertoires in COVID-19. The assay was immunoSEQ multiplex PCR, and TCRdb's table has in-frame clones only and misses some. Seen here are hundreds of thousands of clones, roughly 80% observed once, and the top ten hold 5%. Material for sequencing was PBMCs or T cells enriched from blood (not recorded which). The receptors were gathered from a man aged 40-50 years who had been exposed to COVID-19.

This clone was found many times. The chain has TRBV19 and TRBJ1-2; TRBD1 matches at 8 bases. The V and J ends lost 10 bases and 3 bases, in that order; junction bases with no gene match: 13. CDR1 and CDR2 (germline): LNHDA, SQIVND (reference sequence). The CDR3 totals 15 residues. CDR3: CATGDRRRYYYGYTF. CDR3 nucleotide sequence: TGTGCCACCGGGGACAGGCGAAGGTACTACTATGGCTACACCTTC.

The V gene is TRBV3-1 (or the pseudogene TRBV3-2), the J gene TRBJ2-1; 12 nucleotides agree with TRBD2. The V gene end was trimmed by 1 base and the J gene end by 8 bases; junction bases not matched to a gene: 6. Germline V CDR1 and CDR2: LGHDT, YNNKEL (reference sequence). The CDR3 is made up of 16 amino acids. The CDR3: CASSQGATSGSYEQFF. In nucleotides, the CDR3 is TGTGCCAGCAGCCAAGGGGCGACTAGCGGGAGCTATGAGCAGTTCTTC.

This clone came up many times. The chain employs TRBV30 and TRBJ2-1; 7 nucleotides line up with TRBD1. This CDR3 has 14 residues. CDR1 and CDR2 (germline): GTSNPN, SVGIG (reference sequence). J gave up 8 bases and V 1 base, and 8 bases lay outside the gene matches. The CDR3 region is CAWSEGAGYDEQFF. In DNA, the CDR3 is TGTGCCTGGAGTGAGGGGGCTGGGTACGATGAGCAGTTCTTC. Using reference TRBV30 and TRBJ2-1 for the parts outside the CDR3, the full variable domain is SQTIHQWPATLVQPVGSPLSLECTVEGTSNPNLYWYRQAAGRGLQLLFYSVGIGQISSEVPQNLSASRPQDRQFILSSKKLLLSDSGFYLCAWSEGAGYDEQFFGPGTRLTVL.

The rearrangement links TRBV7-5 to TRBJ2-1; the table's D call of TRBD2 was not tested on the DNA. TRBV7-5 is termed a pseudogene. CDR3 length: 15 amino acids. As DNA, the CDR3 is TGTGCCAGAAGCTTAGCGGCGGGAGCGGTCAATGAGCAGTTCTTC. It translates to CARSLAAGAVNEQFF.

The chain joins TRBV7-2 to TRBJ1-5; D remains unclear. The V gene lost 5 bases and the J gene lost 5 bases, with 10 bases spanning the gap. Germline V lookup: CDR1 SGHTA, CDR2 FQGNSA. The CDR3 is 13 residues long. The CDR3 DNA sequence: TGTGCCAGCAGCCGGGTCTCGGATCAGCCCCAGCATTTT. Protein product: CASSRVSDQPQHF.

This chain connects TRBV9 to TRBJ2-2; the D gene is possibly TRBD2 (5 bases). Germline V gene lookup returns CDR1 SGDLS and CDR2 YYNGEE. V lost 7 bases to trimming and J lost 0 bases, with 13 bases between them. The CDR3 contains 15 residues. The CDR3 DNA sequence: TGTGCCAGCGGCAAGACGGGGACGAACACCGGGGAGCTGTTTTTT. Translation: CASGKTGTNTGELFF.

This chain links TRBV28 with TRBJ2-7; D uncertain. V dropped 5 bases and J dropped 2 bases, with 4 bases sitting between them. The germline V gene encodes CDR1 MDHEN and CDR2 SYDVKM. The CDR3 spans 11 residues. CDR3 loop: CASSATYEQYF. CDR3 DNA: TGTGCCAGCAGTGCTACCTACGAGCAGTACTTC.

This clone has only a few counts. The gene calls are TRBV5-6 and TRBJ2-2; D perhaps matches TRBD1 (5 bases). Germline CDR1 and CDR2: SGHDT and YYEEEE. V shed 2 bases and J shed 7 bases, with 18 bases lying between them. CDR3 length: 16 amino acids. This CDR3 is CASSLVGADIYGELFF. CDR3 sequence (DNA): TGTGCCAGCAGCTTAGTTGGGGCAGACATATACGGGGAGCTGTTTTTT.

The gene calls are TRBV10-1 and TRBJ2-2; D not certain. The CDR3 is made up of 14 amino acids. V lost 4 bases and J lost 4, with 10 bases in between. Germline V gene lookup returns CDR1 WNHNN and CDR2 SYGVQD (reference sequence). As DNA, the CDR3 is TGCGCCAGCAGTGGAGTTGCGGCCACCGGGGAGCTGTTTTTT. Its translation: CASSGVAATGELFF.

This sequence joins TRBV19 and TRBJ1-3; D uncertain. CDR1 LNHDA and CDR2 SQIVND come from the germline V gene (reference sequence). This CDR3 has 14 amino acids. Trimming shortened V by 9 bases and J by 2 bases, and 14 bases separated the two germline ends. The CDR3 here is CASSRGSAGNTIYF. For the CDR3, the DNA is TGTGCCAGCAGCCGGGGTTCGGCTGGAAACACCATATATTTT. Variable domain in full (rest from reference TRBV19 and TRBJ1-3): DGGITQSPKYLFRKEGQNVTLSCEQNLNHDAMYWYRQDPGQGLRLIYYSQIVNDFQKGDIAEGYSVSREKKESFPLTVTSAQKNPTAFYLCASSRGSAGNTIYFGEGSWLTVV.

The chain has TRBV19 and TRBJ1-6; 7 nucleotides agree with TRBD1. This CDR3 has 15 amino acids. Germline CDR1 and CDR2: LNHDA and SQIVND (reference sequence). The V segment lost 3 bases and the J segment 10 bases; nucleotides outside the gene matches: 9. CDR3 region: CASSIKASGGSPLHF. The DNA for the CDR3 is TGTGCCAGTAGTATTAAGGCCTCAGGGGGATCACCCCTCCACTTT.

V is TRBV6-5 and J is TRBJ1-5, with D uncertain. The CDR3 sequence is 14 residues long. V was clipped by 7 bases and J by 7 bases, with 17 bases between them. The V gene's germline CDR1 is MNHEY and CDR2 SVGAGI. DNA of the CDR3: TGTGCCAGCAAAGGTAGCGGACTCGGACAGCCCCAGCATTTT. It yields the protein CASKGSGLGQPQHF.

The V call is TRBV18, the J call TRBJ1-3; tentative D call: TRBD1 (6 bases). Germline CDR1 reads KGHSH; CDR2 reads LQKENI. The CDR3 is made up of 15 amino acids. V was clipped by 6 bases and J by 6 bases, with 18 bases between them. Here the CDR3 DNA reads TGTGCCAGCTCCGTGACCAGCGGGGGCGAAAACACCATATATTTT. It encodes CASSVTSGGENTIYF.

J is TRBJ1-2 and V is TRBV6-2 or TRBV6-3; D is undetermined. From germline, CDR1 is MNHEY and CDR2 SVGEGT. Trimming stripped 7 bases from V and 3 bases from J, with 18 bases between. This CDR3 region has 15 residues. Here the CDR3 DNA reads TGTGCCAGCACCCCAGTAAGCGCCGGCTACTATGGCTACACCTTC. Its translation is CASTPVSAGYYGYTF.

V is TRBV2 and J is TRBJ2-7; 8 bases line up with TRBD1. The CDR3 is 14 residues long. V was clipped by 5 bases and J by 6 bases; unmatched bases: 9. Per germline, CDR1 SNHLY and CDR2 FYNNEI. CDR3 nucleotide sequence: TGTGCCAGCAGTACTTGGACAGGGTCGCGCGAGCAGTACTTC. This gives the protein CASSTWTGSREQYF.

The gene calls are TRBV10-3 and TRBJ2-3, with 8 bases lining up with TRBD2. Germline V gene sequence: CDR1 ENHRY, CDR2 SYGVKD. This CDR3 has 17 amino acids. Losses at the gene ends were 10 bases for V and 0 bases for J; bases not matched to a gene: 15. CDR3 protein: CATTSSAGGTSTDTQYF. The CDR3 DNA follows: TGTGCCACGACTAGTTCTGCGGGGGGCACTAGCACAGATACGCAGTATTTT.

The chain uses TRBV6-1 and TRBJ1-6; 8 nucleotides line up with TRBD1. V gave up 0 bases and J gave up 7 bases; unmatched junction bases: 2. The CDR3 sequence is 15 residues long. Germline loops: CDR1 MNHNS, CDR2 SASEGT. The CDR3 nucleotides are TGTGCCAGCAGTGAAGCAACAGGGGGGAATTCACCCCTCCACTTT. Translating gives CASSEATGGNSPLHF.

The V call is TRBV19, the J call TRBJ1-5; the match to TRBD1 covers 7 bases. The CDR3 loop spans 14 amino acids. Germline CDR1 is LNHDA and CDR2 is SQIVND (reference sequence). J gave up 7 bases and V 6 bases, and 9 bases lay outside the gene matches. CDR3 DNA sequence: TGTGCCAGTAGACCCGAGGGGGCTGGGCAGCCCCAGCATTTT. This codes for CASRPEGAGQPQHF.

The chain has TRBV7-3 and TRBJ2-4; no clear D gene. The CDR3 sequence is 15 residues long. In germline, CDR1 is SGHTA, CDR2 FQGTGA. V was cut by 1 base and J by 5 bases, with 12 bases left in between. The CDR3 here is CASSLRRGRENIQYF. CDR3 nucleotide sequence: TGTGCCAGCAGCTTAAGGCGTGGGCGCGAAAACATTCAGTACTTC. The complete variable domain, with remaining parts taken from reference TRBV7-3 and TRBJ2-4, reads GAGVSQTPSNKVTEKGKYVELRCDPISGHTALYWYRQSLGQGPEFLIYFQGTGAADDSGLPNDRFFAVRPEGSVSTLKIQRTERGDSAVYLCASSLRRGRENIQYFGAGTRLSVL.

The chain carries TRBV12-3 or TRBV12-4 and TRBJ1-1, with no clear D. The CDR3 length is 11 residues. The V and J ends lost 7 bases and 4 bases respectively, with 7 bases between them. The CDR3, as DNA: TGTGCCAGCAAAAGCTCCACTGAAGCTTTCTTT. It codes for CASKSSTEAFF.

This chain connects TRBV5-6 to TRBJ1-2; possible D gene TRBD1, 6 bases. Germline CDR1 and CDR2: SGHDT and YYEEEE. Trimming shortened V by 3 bases and J by 2 bases, and 8 bases separated the two germline ends. There are 13 residues in the CDR3. The CDR3, as DNA: TGTGCCAGCAGCTATCAGGGGAACTATGGCTACACCTTC. Residues: CASSYQGNYGYTF.

The V and J genes are TRBV7-9 and TRBJ2-5, with D possibly matching TRBD2 (5 bases). In germline, CDR1 is SEHNR, CDR2 FQNEAQ (reference sequence). The CDR3 sequence is 14 residues long. Trimming shortened V by 6 bases and J by 0 bases, and 11 bases separated the two germline ends. The CDR3 is CASRRAEYQETQYF. CDR3 coding DNA: TGTGCCAGCAGGAGAGCGGAGTACCAAGAGACCCAGTACTTC. The whole variable domain, filled in from reference TRBV7-9 and TRBJ2-5, reads DTGVSQNPRHKITKRGQNVTFRCDPISEHNRLYWYRQTLGQGPEFLTYFQNEAQLEKSRLLSDRFSAERPKGSFSTLEIQRTEQGDSAMYLCASRRAEYQETQYFGPGTRLLVL.

This chain connects TRBV14 to TRBJ1-5; D is unclear. CDR1 and CDR2 from the germline V gene are SGHDN and FVKESK. The CDR3 has 13 amino acids. Trimming removed 0 bases from V and 5 bases from J, with 5 bases in between. The CDR3 coding sequence is TGTGCCAGCAGCCAAGACAGATATCAGCCCCAGCATTTT. Amino acids: CASSQDRYQPQHF.

V and J are TRBV19 and TRBJ2-3; possibly TRBD1 for D (6 bases). There are 13 residues in the CDR3. In germline, CDR1 is LNHDA, CDR2 SQIVND (reference sequence). With 4 bases removed from V and 4 bases from J, the gap between germline ends came to 9 bases. This chain's CDR3 is CASSTYRADTQYF. The DNA for the CDR3 is TGTGCCAGTAGTACTTACAGGGCAGATACGCAGTATTTT.

This clone was seen a single time. J is TRBJ1-1 and V is TRBV30, with 9 nucleotides matching TRBD1. The ends lost 4 bases at V and 6 bases at J; junction bases unmatched: 9. Germline CDR1 reads GTSNPN; CDR2 reads SVGIG (reference sequence). This CDR3 comprises 14 residues. CDR3 nucleotide sequence: TGTGCCTGGAAGGCCGACAGGGGGTACCCTGAAGCTTTCTTT. Its translation is CAWKADRGYPEAFF.

The CDR3 region is CASSPARQGAGNTIYF. CDR3 bases: TGCGCCAGCAGCCCAGCCAGACAGGGGGCCGGAAACACCATATATTTT. The rearrangement uses TRBV4-1 and TRBJ1-3, with 10 bases lining up with TRBD1. V gave up 4 bases and J gave up 4 bases; unmatched junction bases: 7. Germline V gene data show CDR1 as MGHRA and CDR2 as YSYEKL. This CDR3 spans 16 amino acids.

The genes are TRBV4-2 and TRBJ2-7, with D tentatively TRBD1 (6 bases). Germline V CDR1 and CDR2: LGHNA, YNFKEQ. Between the trimmed V and J ends, which lost 3 bases and 5 bases, there was a span of 11 bases. This CDR3 is 13 amino acids long. CDR3: CASSQGYRDEQYF. The DNA of the CDR3 is TGTGCCAGCAGCCAGGGATACAGGGACGAGCAGTACTTC.

The chain recombines TRBV19 with TRBJ2-1; 10 bases line up with TRBD2. The CDR3 consists of 16 residues. The V and J ends lost 7 bases and 6 bases, in that order; junction bases with no gene match: 12. Germline V gives CDR1 LNHDA, CDR2 SQIVND (reference sequence). DNA of the CDR3: TGTGCCAGTAAGCTAGCGGGGGAGGAGGCTGGCAATGAGCAGTTCTTC. Residues: CASKLAGEEAGNEQFF.

The chain joins TRBV14 to TRBJ2-7; D remains ambiguous. The germline V gene has CDR1 SGHDN and CDR2 FVKESK. The V and J ends lost 6 bases and 3 bases respectively, with 6 bases between them. CDR3 length equals 11 residues. CDR3 amino acids: CASSYYYEQYF. CDR3 bases: TGTGCCAGCAGTTATTACTACGAGCAGTACTTC. Using reference TRBV14 and TRBJ2-7 for the parts outside the CDR3, the full variable domain is EAGVTQFPSHSVIEKGQTVTLRCDPISGHDNLYWYRRVMGKEIKFLLHFVKESKQDESGMPNNRFLAERTGGTYSTLKVQPAELEDSGVYFCASSYYYEQYFGPGTRLTVT.

The chain joins TRBV11-3 to TRBJ2-7; 8 bases map to TRBD2. CDR1 is SGHNT and CDR2 is YENEEA in the germline V gene. After removal of 5 bases from V and 4 bases from J, the junction contained 7 bases not matched to a gene. CDR3 length: 14 amino acids. Here the CDR3 reads CASSTREGRYEQYF. The CDR3 bases are TGTGCCAGCAGCACCCGGGAGGGCCGTTACGAGCAGTACTTC.